Judged by abundance, the clone carrying this T cell receptor delta chain is medium-sized. Its specificity is unknown. V lost 0 bases and J lost 0, with 8 bases in between. The CDR3 is 15 amino acids. Germline CDR1 and CDR2: TSWWSYY and QGS. This specimen comes from a study of Vδ1+ human thymocytes. Sequences come from RNA converted to cDNA by reverse transcription. The CDR3 regions were amplified by multiplex PCR from V-gene primers to a constant-region primer. TCRdb reanalyzed the multiplex PCR reads using CATT. The sample consists of about 27,000 delta-chain clones, 7.4% of them appearing once. Study conclusions and caveats: Highly polyclonal TRG and TRD repertoires with Gaussian CDR3 length distributions appeared in thymus. Approximately 20% of thymic delta-chain sequences were Vdelta2, with few Vdelta3, unlike blood Vdelta1+ controls.

The chain has TRDV1 and TRDJ1; D gene unclear. This receptor was obtained from a girl under three years old who had congenital heart surgery. The specimen was Vdelta1+ gamma-delta thymocytes from the thymus. Subset: FACS-sorted CD3+ TCRalphabeta- TCRVdelta1+ TCRVdelta2- thymocytes. CDR3 nucleotide sequence: TGTGCTCTTGGGGAACTATGGTCGTACACCGATAAACTCATCTTT. It codes for CALGELWSYTDKLIF.